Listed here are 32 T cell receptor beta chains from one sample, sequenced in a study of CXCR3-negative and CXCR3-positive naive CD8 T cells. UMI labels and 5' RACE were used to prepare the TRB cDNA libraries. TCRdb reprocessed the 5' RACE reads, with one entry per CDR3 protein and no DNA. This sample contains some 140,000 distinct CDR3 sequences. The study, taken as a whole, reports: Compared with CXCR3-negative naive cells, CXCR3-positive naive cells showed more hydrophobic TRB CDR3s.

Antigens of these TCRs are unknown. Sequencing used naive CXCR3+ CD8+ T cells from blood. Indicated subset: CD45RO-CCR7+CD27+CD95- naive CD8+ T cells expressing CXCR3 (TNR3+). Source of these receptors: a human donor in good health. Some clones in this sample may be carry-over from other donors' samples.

The CDR3 spells CASSLGVGQVSYEQYF. The V call is TRBV27, the J call TRBJ2-7; TCRdb returns TRBD1, unconfirmable since there is no DNA. The germline V gene encodes CDR1 MNHEY and CDR2 SMNVEV (reference sequence). This CDR3 has 16 amino acids.

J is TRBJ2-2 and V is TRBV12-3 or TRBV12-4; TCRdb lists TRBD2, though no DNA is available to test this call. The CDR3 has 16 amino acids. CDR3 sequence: CASSLPSGGTTGELFF.

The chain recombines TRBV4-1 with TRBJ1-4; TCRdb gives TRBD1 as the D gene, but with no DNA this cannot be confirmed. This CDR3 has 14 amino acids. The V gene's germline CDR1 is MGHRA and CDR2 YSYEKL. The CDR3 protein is CASSQLYRGEKLFF.

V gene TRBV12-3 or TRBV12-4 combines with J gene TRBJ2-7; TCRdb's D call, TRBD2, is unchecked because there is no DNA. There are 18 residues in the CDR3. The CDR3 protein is CASSLVGLSGGPLYEQYF.

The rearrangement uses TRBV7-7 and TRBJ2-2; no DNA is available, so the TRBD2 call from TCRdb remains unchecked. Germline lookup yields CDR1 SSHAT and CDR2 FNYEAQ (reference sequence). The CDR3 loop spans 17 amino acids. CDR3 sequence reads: CASSLAWVATNTGELFF.

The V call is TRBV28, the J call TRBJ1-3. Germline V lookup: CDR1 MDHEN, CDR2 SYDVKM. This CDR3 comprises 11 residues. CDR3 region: CAGRAGNTIYF.

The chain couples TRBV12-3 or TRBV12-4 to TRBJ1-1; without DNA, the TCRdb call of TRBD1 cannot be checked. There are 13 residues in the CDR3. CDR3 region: CASSRDREFEAFF.

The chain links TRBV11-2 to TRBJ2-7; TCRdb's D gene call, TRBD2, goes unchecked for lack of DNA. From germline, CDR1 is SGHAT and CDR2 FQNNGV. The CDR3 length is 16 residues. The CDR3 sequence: CASSFDPVGLALQQYF.

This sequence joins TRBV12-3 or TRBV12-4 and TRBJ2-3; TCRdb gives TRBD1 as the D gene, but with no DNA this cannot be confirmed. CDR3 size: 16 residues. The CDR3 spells CASSLAGQTLRDTQYF.

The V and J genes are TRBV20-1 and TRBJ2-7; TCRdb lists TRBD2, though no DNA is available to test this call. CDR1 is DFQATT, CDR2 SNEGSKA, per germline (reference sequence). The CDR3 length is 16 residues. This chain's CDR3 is CSARPPSGGFSYEQYF.

The CDR3 loop is CSARGQGSLYWTEAFF. The chain links TRBV20-1 to TRBJ1-1; TCRdb reports TRBD1, a call that lacks DNA to check it against. Germline V gene lookup returns CDR1 DFQATT and CDR2 SNEGSKA (reference sequence). The CDR3 length is 16 residues.

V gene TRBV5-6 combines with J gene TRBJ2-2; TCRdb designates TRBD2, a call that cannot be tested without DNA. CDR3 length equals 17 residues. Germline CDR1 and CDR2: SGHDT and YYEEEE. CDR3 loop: CASSLRLAGVRTGELFF.

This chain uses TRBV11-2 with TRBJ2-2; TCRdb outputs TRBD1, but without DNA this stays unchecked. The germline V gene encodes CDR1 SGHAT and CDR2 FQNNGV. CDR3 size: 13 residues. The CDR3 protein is CAAPGAATGELFF.

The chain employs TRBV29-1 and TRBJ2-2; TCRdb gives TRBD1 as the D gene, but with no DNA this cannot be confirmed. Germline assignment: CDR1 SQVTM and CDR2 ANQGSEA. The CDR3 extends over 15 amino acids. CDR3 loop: CSVDGQGASTGELFF.

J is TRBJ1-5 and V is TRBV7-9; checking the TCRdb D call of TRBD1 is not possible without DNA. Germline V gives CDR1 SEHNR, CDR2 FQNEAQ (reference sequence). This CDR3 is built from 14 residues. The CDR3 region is CASSSGWGNQPQHF. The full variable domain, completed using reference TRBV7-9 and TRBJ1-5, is DTGVSQNPRHKITKRGQNVTFRCDPISEHNRLYWYRQTLGQGPEFLTYFQNEAQLEKSRLLSDRFSAERPKGSFSTLEIQRTEQGDSAMYLCASSSGWGNQPQHFGDGTRLSIL.

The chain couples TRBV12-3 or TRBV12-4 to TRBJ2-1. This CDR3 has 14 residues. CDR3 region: CASSLGTGYNEQFF.

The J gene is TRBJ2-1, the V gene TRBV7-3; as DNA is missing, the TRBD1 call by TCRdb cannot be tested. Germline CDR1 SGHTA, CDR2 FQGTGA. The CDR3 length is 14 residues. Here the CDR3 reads CASSYGPGANEQFF.

This CDR3 is CASSYMKGTGDNYGYTF. The chain joins TRBV25-1 to TRBJ1-2; TCRdb returns TRBD1, unconfirmable since there is no DNA. CDR1 and CDR2 (germline): MGHDK, SYGVNS. This CDR3 has 17 residues.

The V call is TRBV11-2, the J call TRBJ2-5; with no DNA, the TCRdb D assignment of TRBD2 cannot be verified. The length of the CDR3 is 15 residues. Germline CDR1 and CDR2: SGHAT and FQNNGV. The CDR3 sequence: CASNSYGTIDETQYF. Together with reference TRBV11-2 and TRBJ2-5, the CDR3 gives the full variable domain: EAGVAQSPRYKIIEKRQSVAFWCNPISGHATLYWYQQILGQGPKLLIQFQNNGVVDDSQLPKDRFSAERLKGVDSTLKIQPAKLEDSAVYLCASNSYGTIDETQYFGPGTRLLVL.

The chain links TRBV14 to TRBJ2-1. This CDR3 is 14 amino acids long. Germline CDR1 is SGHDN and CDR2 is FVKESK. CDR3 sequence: CASSHEDLLNEQFF. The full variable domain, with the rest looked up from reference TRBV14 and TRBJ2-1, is EAGVTQFPSHSVIEKGQTVTLRCDPISGHDNLYWYRRVMGKEIKFLLHFVKESKQDESGMPNNRFLAERTGGTYSTLKVQPAELEDSGVYFCASSHEDLLNEQFFGPGTRLTVL.

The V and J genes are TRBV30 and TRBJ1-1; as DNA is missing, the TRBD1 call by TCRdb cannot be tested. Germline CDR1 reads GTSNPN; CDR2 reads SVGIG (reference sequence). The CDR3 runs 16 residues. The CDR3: CAWSEDRVYMNTEAFF.

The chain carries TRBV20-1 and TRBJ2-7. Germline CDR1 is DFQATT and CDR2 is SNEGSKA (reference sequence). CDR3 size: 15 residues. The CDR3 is CSARDLLAGTYEQHF.

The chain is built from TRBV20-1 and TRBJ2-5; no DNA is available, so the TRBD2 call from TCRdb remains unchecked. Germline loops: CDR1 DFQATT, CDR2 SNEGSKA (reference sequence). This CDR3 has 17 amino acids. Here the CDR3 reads CSARDNRLAGGQETQYF.

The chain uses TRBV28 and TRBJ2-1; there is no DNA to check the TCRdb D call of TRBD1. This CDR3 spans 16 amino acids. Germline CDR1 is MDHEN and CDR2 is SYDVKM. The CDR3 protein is CASSPTGENSYNEQFF.

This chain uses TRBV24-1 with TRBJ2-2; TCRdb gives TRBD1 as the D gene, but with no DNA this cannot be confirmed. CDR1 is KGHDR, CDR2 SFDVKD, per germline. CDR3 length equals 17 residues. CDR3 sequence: CATSAKAGVTNTGELFF.

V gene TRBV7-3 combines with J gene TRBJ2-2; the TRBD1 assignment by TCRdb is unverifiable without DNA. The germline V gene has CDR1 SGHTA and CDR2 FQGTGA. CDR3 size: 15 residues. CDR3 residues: CASSLSGGGTGELFF.

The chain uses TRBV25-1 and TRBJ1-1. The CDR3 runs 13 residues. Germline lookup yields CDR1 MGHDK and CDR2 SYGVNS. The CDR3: CASGIGSNTEAFF. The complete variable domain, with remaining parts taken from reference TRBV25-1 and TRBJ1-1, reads EADIYQTPRYLVIGTGKKITLECSQTMGHDKMYWYQQDPGMELHLIHYSYGVNSTEKGDLSSESTVSRIRTEHFPLTLESARPSHTSQYLCASGIGSNTEAFFGQGTRLTVV.

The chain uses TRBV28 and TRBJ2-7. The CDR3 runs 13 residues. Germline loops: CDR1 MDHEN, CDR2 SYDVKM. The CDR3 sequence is CATGLLSSYEQYF.

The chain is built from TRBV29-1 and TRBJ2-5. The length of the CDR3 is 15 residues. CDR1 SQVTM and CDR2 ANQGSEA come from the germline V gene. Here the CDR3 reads CSVEFFEVEQETQYF.

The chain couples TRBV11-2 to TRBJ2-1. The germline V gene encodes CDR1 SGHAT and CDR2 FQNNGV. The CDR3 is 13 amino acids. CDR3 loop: CASSFTANNEQFF.

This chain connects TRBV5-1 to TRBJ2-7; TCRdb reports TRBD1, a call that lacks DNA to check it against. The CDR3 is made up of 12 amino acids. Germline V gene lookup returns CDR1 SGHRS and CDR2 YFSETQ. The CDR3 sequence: CASSLAGTEQYF.

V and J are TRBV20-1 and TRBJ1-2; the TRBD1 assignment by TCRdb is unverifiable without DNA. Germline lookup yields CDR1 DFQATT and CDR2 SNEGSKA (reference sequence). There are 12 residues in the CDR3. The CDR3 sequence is CSAIGREYGYTF.